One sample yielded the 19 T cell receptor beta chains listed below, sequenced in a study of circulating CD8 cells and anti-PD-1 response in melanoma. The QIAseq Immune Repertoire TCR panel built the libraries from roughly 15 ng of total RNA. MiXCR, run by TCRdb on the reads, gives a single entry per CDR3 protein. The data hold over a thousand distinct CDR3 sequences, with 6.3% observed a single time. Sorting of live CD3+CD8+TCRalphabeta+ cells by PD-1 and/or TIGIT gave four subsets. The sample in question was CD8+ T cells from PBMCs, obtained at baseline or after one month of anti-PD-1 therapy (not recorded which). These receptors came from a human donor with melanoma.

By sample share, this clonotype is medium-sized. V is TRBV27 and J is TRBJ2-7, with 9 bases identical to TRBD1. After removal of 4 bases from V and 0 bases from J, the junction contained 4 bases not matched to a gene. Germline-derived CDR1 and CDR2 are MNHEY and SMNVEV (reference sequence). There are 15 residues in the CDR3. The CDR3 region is CASSWGQGPSYEQYF. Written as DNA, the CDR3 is TGTGCCAGCAGTTGGGGACAGGGACCCTCCTACGAGCAGTACTTC.

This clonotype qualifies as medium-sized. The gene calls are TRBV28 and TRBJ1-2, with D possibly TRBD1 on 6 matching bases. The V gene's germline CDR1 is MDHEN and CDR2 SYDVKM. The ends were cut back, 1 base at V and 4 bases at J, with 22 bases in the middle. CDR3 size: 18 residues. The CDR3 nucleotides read TGTGCCAGCAGTTTATCCGGCGGCGGTTACAGGGCCCTCTATGGCTACACCTTC. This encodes CASSLSGGGYRALYGYTF.

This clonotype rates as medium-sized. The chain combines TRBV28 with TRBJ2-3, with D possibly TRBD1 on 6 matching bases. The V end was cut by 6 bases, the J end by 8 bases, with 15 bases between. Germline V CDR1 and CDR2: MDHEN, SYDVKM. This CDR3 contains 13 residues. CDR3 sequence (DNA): TGTGCCAGCAGAAGTTCAGGGGTCGGTACGCAGTATTTT. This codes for CASRSSGVGTQYF.

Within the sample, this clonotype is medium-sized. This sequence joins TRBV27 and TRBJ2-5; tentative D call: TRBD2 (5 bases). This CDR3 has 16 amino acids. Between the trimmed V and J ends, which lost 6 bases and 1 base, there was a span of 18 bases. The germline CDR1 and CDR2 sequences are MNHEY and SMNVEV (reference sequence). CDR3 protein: CASSPVSGRIQETQYF. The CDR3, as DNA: TGTGCCAGCAGCCCTGTAAGCGGCCGCATCCAAGAGACCCAGTACTTC.

As DNA, the CDR3 is TGCAGCGTTGAAGATGCGTCAAAAAATGCCGGGGAGCTGTTTTTT. Protein product: CSVEDASKNAGELFF. The rearrangement links TRBV29-1 to TRBJ2-2; D is uncertain. Deletions cut 0 bases from V and 6 bases from J, with 14 bases between. The length of the CDR3 is 15 residues. Germline assignment: CDR1 SQVTM and CDR2 ANQGSEA.

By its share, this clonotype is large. The CDR3 reads CASSPPSRSSYNEQFF. The CDR3 nucleotides read TGCGCCAGCAGCCCGCCTTCCCGGAGCTCCTACAATGAGCAGTTCTTC. The chain carries TRBV4-1 and TRBJ2-1; no firm D call. The CDR3 contains 16 residues. The germline V gene has CDR1 MGHRA and CDR2 YSYEKL. V lost 4 bases, J lost 0 bases, and 13 bases lay in between.

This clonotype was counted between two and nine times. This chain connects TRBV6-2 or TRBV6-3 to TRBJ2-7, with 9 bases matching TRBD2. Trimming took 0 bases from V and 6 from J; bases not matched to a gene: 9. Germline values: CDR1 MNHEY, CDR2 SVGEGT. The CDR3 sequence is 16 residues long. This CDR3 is CASSYSPSGTGVEQYF. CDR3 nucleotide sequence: TGTGCCAGCAGTTACTCGCCTAGCGGGACGGGAGTCGAGCAGTACTTC.

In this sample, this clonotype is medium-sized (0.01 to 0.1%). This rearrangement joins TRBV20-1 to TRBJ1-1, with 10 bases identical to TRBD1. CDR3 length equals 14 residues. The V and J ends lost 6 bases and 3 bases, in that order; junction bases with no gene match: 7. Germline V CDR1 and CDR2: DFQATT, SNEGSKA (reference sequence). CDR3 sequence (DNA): TGCAGTGCCAAAACCGGGACAGGGGACACTGAAGCTTTCTTT. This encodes CSAKTGTGDTEAFF.

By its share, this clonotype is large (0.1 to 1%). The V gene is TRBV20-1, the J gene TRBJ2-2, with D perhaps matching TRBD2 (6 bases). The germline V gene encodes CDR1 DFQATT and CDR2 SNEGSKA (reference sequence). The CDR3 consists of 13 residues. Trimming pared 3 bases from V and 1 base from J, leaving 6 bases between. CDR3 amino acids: CSASGRNTGELFF. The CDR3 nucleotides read TGCAGTGCTAGCGGGAGGAACACCGGGGAGCTGTTTTTT.

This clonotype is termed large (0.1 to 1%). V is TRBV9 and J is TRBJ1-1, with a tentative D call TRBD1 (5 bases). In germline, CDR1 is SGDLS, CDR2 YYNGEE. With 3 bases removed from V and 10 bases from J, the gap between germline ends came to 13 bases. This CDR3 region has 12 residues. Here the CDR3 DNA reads TGTGCCAGCAGCGCAACATCAGACAGAGCTTTCTTT. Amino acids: CASSATSDRAFF.

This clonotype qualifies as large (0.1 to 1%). The CDR3 region is CASSLEGALYEQYF. The CDR3 coding sequence is TGTGCCAGCAGTTTAGAGGGGGCGCTTTACGAGCAGTACTTC. The rearrangement joins TRBV28 to TRBJ2-7; 7 nucleotides match TRBD1. Unmatched junction bases numbered 5, after V lost 2 bases and J lost 4 bases. Germline CDR1 is MDHEN and CDR2 is SYDVKM. The CDR3 covers 14 residues.

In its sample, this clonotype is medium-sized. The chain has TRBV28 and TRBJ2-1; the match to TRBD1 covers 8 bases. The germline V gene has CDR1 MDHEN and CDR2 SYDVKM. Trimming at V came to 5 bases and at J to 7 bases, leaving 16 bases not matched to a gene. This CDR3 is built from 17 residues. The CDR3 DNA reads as TGTGCCAGCAGTCTAGGGGGACAGTACAGGGGGTTGAATGAGCAGTTCTTC. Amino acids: CASSLGGQYRGLNEQFF. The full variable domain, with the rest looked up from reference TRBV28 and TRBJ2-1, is DVKVTQSSRYLVKRTGEKVFLECVQDMDHENMFWYRQDPGLGLRLIYFSYDVKMKEKGDIPEGYSVSREKKERFSLILESASTNQTSMYLCASSLGGQYRGLNEQFFGPGTRLTVL.

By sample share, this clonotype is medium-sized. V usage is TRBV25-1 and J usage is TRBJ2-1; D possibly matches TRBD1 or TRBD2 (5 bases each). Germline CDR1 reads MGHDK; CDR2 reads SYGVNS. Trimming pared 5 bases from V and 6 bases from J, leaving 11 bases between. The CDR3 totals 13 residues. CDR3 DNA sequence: TGTGCCAGCAGTTTCCCCGGGGCCAATGAGCAGTTCTTC. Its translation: CASSFPGANEQFF.

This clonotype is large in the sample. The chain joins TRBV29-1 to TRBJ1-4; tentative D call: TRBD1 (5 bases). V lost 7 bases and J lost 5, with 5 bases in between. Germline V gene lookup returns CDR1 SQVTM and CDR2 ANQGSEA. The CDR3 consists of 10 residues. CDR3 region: CSGGNEKLFF. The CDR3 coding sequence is TGCAGCGGGGGGAATGAAAAACTGTTTTTT.

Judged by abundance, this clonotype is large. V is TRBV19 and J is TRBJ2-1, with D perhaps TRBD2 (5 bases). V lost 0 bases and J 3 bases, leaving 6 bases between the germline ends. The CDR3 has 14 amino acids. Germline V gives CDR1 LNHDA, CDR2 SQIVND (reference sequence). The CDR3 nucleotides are TGTGCCAGTAGTATAGACGGAGGCTACAATGAGCAGTTCTTC. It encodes CASSIDGGYNEQFF.

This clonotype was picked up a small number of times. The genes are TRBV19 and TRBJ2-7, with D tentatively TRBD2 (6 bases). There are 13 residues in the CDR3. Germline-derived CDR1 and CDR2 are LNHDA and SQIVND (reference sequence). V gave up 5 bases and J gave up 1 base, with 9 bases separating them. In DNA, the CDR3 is TGTGCCAGTAGTTTTGCGGGATCCTACGAGCAGTACTTC. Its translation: CASSFAGSYEQYF.

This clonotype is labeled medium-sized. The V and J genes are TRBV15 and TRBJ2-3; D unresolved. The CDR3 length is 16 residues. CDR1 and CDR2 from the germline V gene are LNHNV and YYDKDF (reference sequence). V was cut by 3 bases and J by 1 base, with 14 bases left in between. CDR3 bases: TGTGCCACCAGCAGGTTAGCTGGGTCCGGCACAGATACGCAGTATTTT. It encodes CATSRLAGSGTDTQYF. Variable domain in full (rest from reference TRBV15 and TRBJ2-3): DAMVIQNPRYQVTQFGKPVTLSCSQTLNHNVMYWYQQKSSQAPKLLFHYYDKDFNNEADTPDNFQSRRPNTSFCFLDIRSPGLGDTAMYLCATSRLAGSGTDTQYFGPGTRLTVL.

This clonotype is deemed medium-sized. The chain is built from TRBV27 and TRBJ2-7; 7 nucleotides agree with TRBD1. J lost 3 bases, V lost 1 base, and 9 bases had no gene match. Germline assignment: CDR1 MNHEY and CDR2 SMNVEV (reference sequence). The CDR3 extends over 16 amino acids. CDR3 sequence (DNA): TGTGCCAGCAGTTTATACCATCGACAGGGAAACTACGAGCAGTACTTC. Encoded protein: CASSLYHRQGNYEQYF.

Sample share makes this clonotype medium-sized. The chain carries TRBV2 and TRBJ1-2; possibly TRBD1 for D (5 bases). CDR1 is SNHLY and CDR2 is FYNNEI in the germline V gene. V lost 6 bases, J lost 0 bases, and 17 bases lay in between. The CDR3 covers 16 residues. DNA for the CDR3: TGTGCCAGCAGACTCTCAGCGACAGTAACTAACTATGGCTACACCTTC. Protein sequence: CASRLSATVTNYGYTF.